A selection of T cell receptor beta chains follows, all from one sample in a study of shared clonotypes between healthy human individuals. TCRdb keeps only in-frame clones here, not all; method: immunoSEQ multiplex PCR. The sample includes 650,000 to 800,000 clones, just under 75% seen only once; the top ten take less than 2%. Material for sequencing was memory CD4+ T cells sorted from blood. Receptors were obtained from a woman aged 25 to 39 in good health. Each CDR3 is given with its conserved first and last residue. The order of the fields is V gene, D gene, clone size, J gene, CDR3 DNA, CDR3 protein. D genes are given only for firm matches. The size field is filled for only some rows; it gives once, few, many or a size class.

V: TRBV28; D: .; size: .; J: TRBJ1-2; DNA: TGTGCCAGCAGTACCCCCTCCTTACAGGGTTCCGGCTACACCTTC; CDR3: CASSTPSLQGSGYTF
V: TRBV18; D: .; size: .; J: TRBJ1-3; DNA: TGTGCCAGCTCACCCTGGACCCGGGGAGGAAACACCATATATTTT; CDR3: CASSPWTRGGNTIYF
V: TRBV28; D: .; size: .; J: TRBJ1-1; DNA: TGTGCCAGCAGTTTATCTCCCACTGAAGCTTTCTTT; CDR3: CASSLSPTEAFF
V: TRBV7-4; D: .; size: .; J: TRBJ2-7; DNA: TGTGCCAGCAGCTCCCGGACACGGCCCTACGAGCAGTACTTC; CDR3: CASSSRTRPYEQYF
V: TRBV28; D: TRBD2; size: .; J: TRBJ2-1; DNA: TGTGCCAGCAGCACTACTAGCGGGAGAAGGAATGAGCAGTTCTTC; CDR3: CASSTTSGRRNEQFF
V: TRBV5-1; D: TRBD2; size: .; J: TRBJ2-5; DNA: TGCGCCAGCAGCGTAGCGGGCCAAGAGACCCAGTACTTC; CDR3: CASSVAGQETQYF
V: TRBV18; D: TRBD2; size: once; J: TRBJ2-1; DNA: TGTGCCAGCTCACGAGTACTAGCGGGAGAGACAGTGGAGCAGTTCTTC; CDR3: CASSRVLAGETVEQFF
V: TRBV7-6; D: .; size: .; J: TRBJ1-1; DNA: TGTGCCAGCAGCTTATCTCTGGTGAACACTGAAGCTTTCTTT; CDR3: CASSLSLVNTEAFF
V: TRBV15; D: .; size: .; J: TRBJ1-4; DNA: TGTGCCACCAGCAGAGATCCCGACGGGGACGCCAGGGTATTT; CDR3: CATSRDPDGDARVF
V: TRBV5-1; D: TRBD1; size: .; J: TRBJ2-2; DNA: TGCGCCAGCAGCTTGATACAGGGGGACACCGGGGAGCTGTTTTTT; CDR3: CASSLIQGDTGELFF
V: TRBV5-1; D: .; size: .; J: TRBJ1-2; DNA: TGCGCCAGCAGCCCCGGAGAAGGGACGCATGAGATCTATGGCTACACCTTC; CDR3: CASSPGEGTHEIYGYTF
V: TRBV27; D: TRBD2; size: once; J: TRBJ2-7; DNA: TGTGCCAGCAGTTTTTTGGGGGGGAGGAGGAACGAGCAGTACTTC; CDR3: CASSFLGGRRNEQYF
V: TRBV28; D: TRBD1; size: .; J: TRBJ1-5; DNA: TGTGCCAGCAGGGGACAGGGGGCCGAGGGCAATCAGCCCCAGCATTTT; CDR3: CASRGQGAEGNQPQHF
V: TRBV10-3; D: .; size: .; J: TRBJ2-5; DNA: TGTGCCATCAGTCGCGGTGGAGAGACCCAGTACTTC; CDR3: CAISRGGETQYF
V: TRBV6-6; D: .; size: .; J: TRBJ2-7; DNA: TGTGCCAGCCAGAACAGCGACACCTACGAGCAGTACTTC; CDR3: CASQNSDTYEQYF
V: TRBV28; D: TRBD2; size: few; J: TRBJ2-7; DNA: TGTGCCAGCAGAAGATTAGCGGGAGGGCGGTACGAGCAGTACTTC; CDR3: CASRRLAGGRYEQYF
V: TRBV18; D: .; size: once; J: TRBJ1-3; DNA: TGTGCCAGCTCGATTCGGACGGGGGGAGTCTCTGGAAACACCATATATTTT; CDR3: CASSIRTGGVSGNTIYF
V: TRBV12-5; D: .; size: .; J: TRBJ1-1; DNA: TGTGCTAGTGGTTTGCATAGGGGCTCTACGGAAACTGAAGCTTTCTTT; CDR3: CASGLHRGSTETEAFF
V: TRBV29-1; D: .; size: .; J: TRBJ1-1; DNA: TGCAGCGTTGGACTGACAGTGAACACTGAAGCTTTCTTT; CDR3: CSVGLTVNTEAFF
V: TRBV7-8; D: TRBD1; size: .; J: TRBJ1-1; DNA: TGTGCCAGCAAAGACAGGGGGCGAGGCACTGAAGCTTTCTTT; CDR3: CASKDRGRGTEAFF
V: TRBV5-1; D: TRBD2; size: .; J: TRBJ2-3; DNA: TGCGCCAGCAGCTTGGGTAGCGGGAGGGCAACAGATACGCAGTATTTT; CDR3: CASSLGSGRATDTQYF
V: TRBV7-9; D: .; size: .; J: TRBJ2-4; DNA: TGTGCCAGCAGCTCGGACGGATTAGCCAAAAACATTCAATACTTC; CDR3: CASSSDGLAKNIQYF
V: TRBV4-1; D: .; size: few; J: TRBJ2-1; DNA: TGCGCCAGCAGCCAACTGGACCACAACAATGAGCAGTTCTTC; CDR3: CASSQLDHNNEQFF
V: TRBV19; D: .; size: many; J: TRBJ1-2; DNA: TGTGCCAGTAGTATAGAGGCAACTGGGGGAGCTAACTATGGCTACACCTTC; CDR3: CASSIEATGGANYGYTF
V: TRBV28; D: .; size: .; J: TRBJ1-4; DNA: TGTGCCAGCAGTCTCATGAACCGTCTGGTGGAAAAACTGTTTTTT; CDR3: CASSLMNRLVEKLFF
V: TRBV20-1; D: TRBD1; size: .; J: TRBJ2-4; DNA: TGCAGTGCTTTACGGGACAGACGGTACTTC; CDR3: CSALRDRRYF
V: TRBV11-3; D: TRBD2; size: .; J: TRBJ2-1; DNA: TGTGCCAGCAGCTTGGGGGGGACTCGCAATGAGCAGTTCTTC; CDR3: CASSLGGTRNEQFF
V: TRBV11-3; D: TRBD1; size: .; J: TRBJ2-3; DNA: TGTGCCAGCAGCTTACACAGGGGGTCAGATACGCAGTATTTT; CDR3: CASSLHRGSDTQYF
V: TRBV6-4; D: .; size: .; J: TRBJ2-1; DNA: TGTGCCAGCAGTGCCTCGGGTTCTAGGTTTCGGGGACTCGGAAATGAGCAGTTCTTC; CDR3: CASSASGSRFRGLGNEQFF
V: TRBV30; D: .; size: .; J: TRBJ1-5; DNA: TGTGCCTGGAGTTTTGAGAATAATCAGCCCCAGCATTTT; CDR3: CAWSFENNQPQHF
V: TRBV29-1; D: TRBD2; size: .; J: TRBJ2-2; DNA: TGCAGCGTCTCACTAGCGCCGAACACCGGGGAGCTGTTTTTT; CDR3: CSVSLAPNTGELFF
V: TRBV10-3; D: .; size: .; J: TRBJ1-2; DNA: TGTGCCATCAGTGAGTCCGGAATGGAGGTGGCCTACACCTTC; CDR3: CAISESGMEVAYTF
V: TRBV28; D: .; size: once; J: TRBJ1-2; DNA: TGTGCCAGCACCGTCGACCCTAACTATGGCTACACCTTC; CDR3: CASTVDPNYGYTF
V: TRBV6-6; D: .; size: .; J: TRBJ2-7; DNA: TGTGCCAGCAGTGAGGGACCTTACGAGCAGTACTTC; CDR3: CASSEGPYEQYF
V: TRBV5-6; D: TRBD2; size: .; J: TRBJ2-3; DNA: TGTGCCAGCAGCGAAGCGGGAGGGTCGACAGATACGCAGTATTTT; CDR3: CASSEAGGSTDTQYF
V: TRBV11-2; D: TRBD1; size: .; J: TRBJ1-1; DNA: TGTGCCAGCAGCTTCAGAAAGGGGACAGGGGGCCGGGGGACTGAAGCTTTCTTT; CDR3: CASSFRKGTGGRGTEAFF
V: TRBV5-1; D: .; size: .; J: TRBJ1-3; DNA: TGCGCCAGCAGCTTGGCGACATCGACTGGAAACACCATATATTTT; CDR3: CASSLATSTGNTIYF
V: TRBV2; D: .; size: .; J: TRBJ2-6; DNA: TGTGCCAGCAGCGCCGCTTTCTCTGGGGCCAACGTCCTGACTTTC; CDR3: CASSAAFSGANVLTF
V: TRBV6-1; D: .; size: few; J: TRBJ2-1; DNA: TGTGCCAGCAGTGAAGCGAATCGGGGGCGGCAGTTCTTC; CDR3: CASSEANRGRQFF
V: TRBV19; D: TRBD2; size: .; J: TRBJ2-1; DNA: TGTGCCAGTAGCCGGACTAGCGGGAGGGCCGGTGAGCAGTTCTTC; CDR3: CASSRTSGRAGEQFF
V: TRBV18; D: .; size: once; J: TRBJ2-5; DNA: TGTGCCAGCTCGGTTAGGCAAGAGACCCAGTACTTC; CDR3: CASSVRQETQYF